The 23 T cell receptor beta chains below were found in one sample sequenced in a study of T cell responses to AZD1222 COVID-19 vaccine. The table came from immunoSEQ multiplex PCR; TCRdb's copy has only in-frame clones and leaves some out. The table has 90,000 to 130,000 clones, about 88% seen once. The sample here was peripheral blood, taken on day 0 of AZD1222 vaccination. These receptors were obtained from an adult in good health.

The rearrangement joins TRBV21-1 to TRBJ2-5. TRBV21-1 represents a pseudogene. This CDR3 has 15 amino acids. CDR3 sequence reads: CASSHSSGFLKTQYF. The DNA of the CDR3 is TGTGCCAGCAGCCACTCAAGTGGGTTCTTAAAGACCCAGTACTTC.

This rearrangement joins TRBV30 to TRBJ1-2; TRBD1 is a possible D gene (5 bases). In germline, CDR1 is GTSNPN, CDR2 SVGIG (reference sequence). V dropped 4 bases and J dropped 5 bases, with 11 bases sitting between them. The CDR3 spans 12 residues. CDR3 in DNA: TGTGCCTGGAATTTCGGGACTTATGGCTACACCTTC. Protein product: CAWNFGTYGYTF.

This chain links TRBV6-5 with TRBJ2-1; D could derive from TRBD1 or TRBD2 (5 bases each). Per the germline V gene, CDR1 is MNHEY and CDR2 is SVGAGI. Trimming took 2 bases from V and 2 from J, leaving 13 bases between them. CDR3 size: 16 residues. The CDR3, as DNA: TGTGCCAGCAGTTACCTTGCCGGGGACCCCTACAATGAGCAGTTCTTC. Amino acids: CASSYLAGDPYNEQFF.

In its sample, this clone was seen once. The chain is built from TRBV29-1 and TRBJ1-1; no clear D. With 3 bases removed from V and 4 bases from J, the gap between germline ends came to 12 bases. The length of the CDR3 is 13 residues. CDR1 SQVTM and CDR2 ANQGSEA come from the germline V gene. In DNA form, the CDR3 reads TGCAGCGTTGAGACCCTTCAGGTCACTGAAGCTTTCTTT. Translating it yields CSVETLQVTEAFF.

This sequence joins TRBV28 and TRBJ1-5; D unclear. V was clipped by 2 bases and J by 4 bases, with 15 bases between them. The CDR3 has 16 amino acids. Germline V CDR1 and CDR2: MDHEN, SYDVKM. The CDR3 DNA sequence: TGTGCCAGCAGTTTAGGGTCAGCCAACCGGAATCAGCCCCAGCATTTT. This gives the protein CASSLGSANRNQPQHF.

As DNA, the CDR3 is TGTGCCAGCAGCCGTGGGGCAGGGGTGGGCAATCAGCCCCAGCATTTT. Residues: CASSRGAGVGNQPQHF. The chain joins TRBV7-6 to TRBJ1-5, with TRBD1 as a possible D gene (6 bases). Germline CDR1 reads SGHVS; CDR2 reads FNYEAQ. The CDR3 length is 16 residues. V shed 5 bases and J shed 2 bases, with 16 bases lying between them.

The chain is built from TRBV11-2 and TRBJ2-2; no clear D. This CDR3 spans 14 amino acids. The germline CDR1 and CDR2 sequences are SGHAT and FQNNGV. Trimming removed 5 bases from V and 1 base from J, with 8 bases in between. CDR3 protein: CASSRALNTGELFF. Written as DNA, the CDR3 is TGTGCCAGCAGCCGAGCCCTGAACACCGGGGAGCTGTTTTTT.

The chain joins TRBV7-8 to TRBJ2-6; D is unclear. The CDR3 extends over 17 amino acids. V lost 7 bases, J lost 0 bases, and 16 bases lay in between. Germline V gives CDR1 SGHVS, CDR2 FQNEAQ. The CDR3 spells CASTLTEVLSGANVLTF. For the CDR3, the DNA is TGTGCCAGCACCCTAACTGAGGTTCTCTCTGGGGCCAACGTCCTGACTTTC.

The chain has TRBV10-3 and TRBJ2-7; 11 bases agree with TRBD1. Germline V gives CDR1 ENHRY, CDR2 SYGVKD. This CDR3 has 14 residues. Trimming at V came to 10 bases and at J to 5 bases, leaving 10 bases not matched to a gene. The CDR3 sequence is CATSSGTGGDEQYF. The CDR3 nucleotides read TGTGCCACCTCCTCCGGGACAGGGGGGGACGAGCAGTACTTC.

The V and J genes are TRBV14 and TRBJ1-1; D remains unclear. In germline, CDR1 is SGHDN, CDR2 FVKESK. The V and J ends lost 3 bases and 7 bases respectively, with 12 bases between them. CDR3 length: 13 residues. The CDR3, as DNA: TGTGCCAGCAGCCAGGAACAGAGAATTGAAGCTTTCTTT. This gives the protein CASSQEQRIEAFF.

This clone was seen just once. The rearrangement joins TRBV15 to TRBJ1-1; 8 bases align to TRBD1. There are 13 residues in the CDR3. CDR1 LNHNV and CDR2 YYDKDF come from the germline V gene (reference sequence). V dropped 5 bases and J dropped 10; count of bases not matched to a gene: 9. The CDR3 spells CATSGPDRARAFF. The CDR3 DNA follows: TGTGCCACCAGCGGACCGGACAGGGCCAGAGCTTTCTTT.

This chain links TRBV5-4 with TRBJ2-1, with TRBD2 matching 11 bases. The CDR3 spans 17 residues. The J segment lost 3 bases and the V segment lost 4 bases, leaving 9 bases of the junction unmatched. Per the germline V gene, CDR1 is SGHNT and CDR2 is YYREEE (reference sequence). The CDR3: CASSLTKLAGDYNEQFF. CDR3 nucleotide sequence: TGTGCCAGCAGCCTGACCAAACTAGCGGGAGACTACAATGAGCAGTTCTTC.

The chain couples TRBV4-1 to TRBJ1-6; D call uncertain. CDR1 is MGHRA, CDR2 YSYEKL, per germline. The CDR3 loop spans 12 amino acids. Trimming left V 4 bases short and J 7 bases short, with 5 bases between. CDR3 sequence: CASSPINSPLHF. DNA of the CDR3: TGCGCCAGCAGCCCCATAAATTCACCCCTCCACTTT.

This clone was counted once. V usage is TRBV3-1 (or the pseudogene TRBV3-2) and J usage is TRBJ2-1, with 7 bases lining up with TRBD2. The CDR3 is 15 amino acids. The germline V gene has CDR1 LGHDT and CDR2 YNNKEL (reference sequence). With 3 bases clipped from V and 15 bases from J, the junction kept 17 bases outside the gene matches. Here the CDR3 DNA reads TGTGCCAGCAGCCATACCCCTAGAGGAAGGACTAGACCGTTCTTC. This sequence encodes CASSHTPRGRTRPFF.

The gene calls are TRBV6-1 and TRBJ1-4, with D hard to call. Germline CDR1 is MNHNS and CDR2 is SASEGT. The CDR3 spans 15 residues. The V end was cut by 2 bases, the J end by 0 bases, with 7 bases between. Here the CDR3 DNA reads TGTGCCAGCAGTGAAAACGGGGCAACTAATGAAAAACTGTTTTTT. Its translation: CASSENGATNEKLFF.

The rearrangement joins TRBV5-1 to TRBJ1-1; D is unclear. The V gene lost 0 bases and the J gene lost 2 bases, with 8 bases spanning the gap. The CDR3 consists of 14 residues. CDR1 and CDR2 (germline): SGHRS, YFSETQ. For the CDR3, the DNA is TGCGCCAGCAGCTTGGTTGATAGAAACACTGAAGCTTTCTTT. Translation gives CASSLVDRNTEAFF.

The CDR3 nucleotides are TGTGCCAGCAGTTACGAGATACAGGGGTGGGGAAACACCATATATTTT. As protein: CASSYEIQGWGNTIYF. This rearrangement joins TRBV28 to TRBJ1-3; 7 nucleotides align to TRBD1. The CDR3 contains 16 residues. V lost 4 bases and J lost 4; bases outside the gene matches: 10. CDR1 and CDR2 from the germline V gene are MDHEN and SYDVKM.

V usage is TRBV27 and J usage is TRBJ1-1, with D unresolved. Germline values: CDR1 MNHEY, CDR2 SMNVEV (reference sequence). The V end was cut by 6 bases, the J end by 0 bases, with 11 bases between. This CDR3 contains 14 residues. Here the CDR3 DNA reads TGTGCCAGCAGAGGGAGCCCCATGAACACTGAAGCTTTCTTT. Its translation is CASRGSPMNTEAFF.

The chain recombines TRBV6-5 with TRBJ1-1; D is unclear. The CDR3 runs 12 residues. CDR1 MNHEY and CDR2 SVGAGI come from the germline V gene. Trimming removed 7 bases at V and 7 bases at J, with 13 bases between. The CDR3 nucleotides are TGTGCCAGCAATAACCAAGAGAATGAAGCTTTCTTT. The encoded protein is CASNNQENEAFF.

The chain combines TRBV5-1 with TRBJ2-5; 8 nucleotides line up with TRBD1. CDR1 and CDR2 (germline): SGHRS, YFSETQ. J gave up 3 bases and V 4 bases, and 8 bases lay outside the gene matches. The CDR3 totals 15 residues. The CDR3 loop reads CASSPLDREEETQYF. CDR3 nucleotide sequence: TGCGCCAGCAGCCCCCTGGACAGGGAGGAAGAGACCCAGTACTTC.

The CDR3 nucleotides are TGTGCCAGCAGTCAAGACAGGACCGGGAACAGTTTTGAGGAGCAGTACTTC. Amino acid sequence: CASSQDRTGNSFEEQYF. This chain connects TRBV7-9 to TRBJ2-7, with D maybe TRBD1 (6 bases). From germline, CDR1 is SEHNR and CDR2 FQNEAQ (reference sequence). Trimming took 6 bases from V and 7 from J, leaving 28 bases between them. The CDR3 contains 17 residues.

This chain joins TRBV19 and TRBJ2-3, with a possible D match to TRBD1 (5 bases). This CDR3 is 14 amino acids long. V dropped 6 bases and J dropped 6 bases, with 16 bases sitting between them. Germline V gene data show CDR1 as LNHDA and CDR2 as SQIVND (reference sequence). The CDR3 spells CASREDAWGDTQYF. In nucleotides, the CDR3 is TGTGCCAGTAGAGAGGACGCGTGGGGCGATACGCAGTATTTT.

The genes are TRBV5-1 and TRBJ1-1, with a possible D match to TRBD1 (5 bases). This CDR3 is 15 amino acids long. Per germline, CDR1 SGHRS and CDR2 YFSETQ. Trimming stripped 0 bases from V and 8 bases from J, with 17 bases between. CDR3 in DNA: TGCGCCAGCAGCTTGGGGGGGAGATTACAAGGAGAAGCTTTCTTT. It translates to CASSLGGRLQGEAFF.